The next 28 T cell receptor beta chains were all read from a single sample in a study of T cells in Graves' hyperthyroidism and ophthalmopathy (dated by TCRdb to 2018 to 2020). The receptor library was made with multiplex PCR. Instrument used: Illumina HiSeq 2000. The TCR beta CDR3 regions were amplified from RNA transcripts. The TCR CDR3 was subjected to a first round of RT-PCR using the HTBI primer set and the Qiagen OneStep RT-PCR kit. The raw public data were reprocessed by TCRdb itself: fastp quality trimming at Q25, MiXCR clonotype calling, in-frame beta chains only. Rows with one shared CDR3 protein collapse into an entry with the most common genes and DNA. This sample lists 610,000 or so distinct CDR3 sequences; around 42% were detected once. Of the sample, roughly 8.2% is held by the ten largest clones. The sample consisted of peripheral blood or thyroid tissue (not recorded which). The receptors come from a woman under 30 with Graves' hyperthyroidism.

The CDR3 sequence is CATGGVGISGYTF. The CDR3 nucleotides read TGTGCCACCGGGGGAGTGGGGATTTCTGGCTACACCTTC. The V and J genes are TRBV24-1 and TRBJ1-2, with D possibly matching TRBD1 (5 bases). The germline V gene has CDR1 KGHDR and CDR2 SFDVKD. V was clipped by 9 bases and J by 7 bases, with 17 bases between them. The CDR3 is 13 residues long.

This clonotype came up a few times. The chain joins TRBV7-8 to TRBJ2-7, with 9 bases fitting TRBD2. The CDR3 length is 16 residues. From germline, CDR1 is SGHVS and CDR2 FQNEAQ. V shed 5 bases, J shed 0 bases, and the junction held 8 bases outside the gene matches. This CDR3 is CASSTGNSGGSYEQYF. In nucleotides, the CDR3 is TGTGCCAGCAGCACGGGGAATAGCGGGGGCTCCTACGAGCAGTACTTC. Using reference TRBV7-8 and TRBJ2-7 for the parts outside the CDR3, the full variable domain is GAGVSQSPRYKVAKRGQDVALRCDPISGHVSLFWYQQALGQGPEFLTYFQNEAQLDKSGLPSDRFFAERPEGSVSTLKIQRTQQEDSAVYLCASSTGNSGGSYEQYFGPGTRLTVT.

Many counts were recorded for this clonotype. V is TRBV4-3 and J is TRBJ2-7, with D uncertain. The germline gives CDR1 LGHNA, CDR2 YSLEER. The CDR3 spans 13 residues. Trimming stripped 4 bases from V and 5 bases from J, with 12 bases between. The CDR3 DNA reads as TGCGCCAGCAGCCCCGGCACGTCAGACGAGCAGTACTTC. Encoded protein: CASSPGTSDEQYF.

This clonotype showed up many times. The chain links TRBV20-1 to TRBJ1-2; TRBD1 matches 9 bases. With V trimmed by 5 bases and J by 4 bases, 8 bases remained unmatched. This CDR3 region has 14 residues. Germline CDR1 and CDR2: DFQATT and SNEGSKA (reference sequence). CDR3 nucleotides: TGCAGTGCTGCCCGGGACAGGGACCCCTATGGCTACACCTTC. It yields the protein CSAARDRDPYGYTF.

The rearrangement joins TRBV7-9 to TRBJ2-7, with a weak D call TRBD2 (5 bases). CDR3 size: 13 residues. The germline gives CDR1 SEHNR, CDR2 FQNEAQ (reference sequence). The V gene lost 2 bases and the J gene lost 7 bases, with 12 bases spanning the gap. The CDR3 sequence: CASSLPSLGEQYF. The CDR3, as DNA: TGTGCCAGCAGCTTACCTAGCCTCGGGGAGCAGTACTTC.

A few counts support this clonotype. The chain carries TRBV20-1 and TRBJ2-7; possibly TRBD2 for D (6 bases). The end of the DNA is better explained by TRBJ2-1, so the J call may be wrong. Germline CDR1 reads DFQATT; CDR2 reads SNEGSKA (reference sequence). The CDR3 loop spans 14 amino acids. The CDR3 nucleotides are TGCAGTGCTAGAGATACTGTGGGGAGGAATGAGCAGTTCTTC. It yields the protein CSARDTVGRNEQFF.

This clonotype was observed many times. This chain links TRBV6-6 with TRBJ1-2; D perhaps matches TRBD1 (5 bases). CDR1 is MNHNY, CDR2 SVGAGI, per germline (reference sequence). V was trimmed by 2 bases and J by 8 bases, leaving 15 bases between them. The CDR3 contains 14 residues. The CDR3 reads CASSYRTDNAGYTF. The CDR3 DNA reads as TGTGCCAGCAGTTACCGGACGGACAACGCGGGCTACACCTTC.

The chain combines TRBV10-3 with TRBJ1-3; 7 bases map to TRBD1. Germline V gene data show CDR1 as ENHRY and CDR2 as SYGVKD. The CDR3 consists of 18 residues. The V segment lost 0 bases and the J segment 0 bases; nucleotides outside the gene matches: 8. The CDR3 coding sequence is TGTGCCATCAGTGAGTCAACAGGGGACGGTACCTCTGGAAACACCATATATTTT. Residues: CAISESTGDGTSGNTIYF.

The rearrangement uses TRBV20-1 and TRBJ1-1; D is ambiguous. The CDR3 is made up of 11 amino acids. The germline V and J ends were trimmed by 6 bases and 10 bases, with 15 bases remaining between them. CDR1 and CDR2 (germline): DFQATT, SNEGSKA (reference sequence). CDR3 bases: TGCAGTGCGGGCGGACTAGCGGGAGCTTTCTTT. Residues: CSAGGLAGAFF.

This clonotype was seen at least ten times. V gene TRBV25-1 combines with J gene TRBJ1-2; the D is unclear. CDR3 length: 12 amino acids. Germline V lookup: CDR1 MGHDK, CDR2 SYGVNS. With 3 bases removed from V and 8 bases from J, the gap between germline ends came to 10 bases. The CDR3 spells CASSDGRQGYTF. The DNA of the CDR3 is TGTGCCAGCAGTGATGGAAGGCAGGGCTACACCTTC.

Many counts were recorded for this clonotype. This sequence joins TRBV7-2 and TRBJ1-1; D unresolved. Trimming removed 1 base at V and 3 bases at J, with 12 bases between. The CDR3 is 15 amino acids. Germline loops: CDR1 SGHTA, CDR2 FQGNSA. CDR3 nucleotides: TGTGCCAGCAGCTTAGTGATGGATTGGGACACTGAAGCTTTCTTT. It is translated as CASSLVMDWDTEAFF.

This clonotype occurred a few times. Written as DNA, the CDR3 is TGTGCCAGCAGCCGATACAGGGAATCTGGAAACACCATATATTTT. It codes for CASSRYRESGNTIYF. This chain connects TRBV7-2 to TRBJ1-3; tentatively, D is TRBD1 (6 bases). Germline CDR1 is SGHTA and CDR2 is FQGNSA. Trimming left V 5 bases short and J 1 base short, with 12 bases between. This CDR3 is built from 15 residues.

This CDR3 reads CASSQTRTGKSSYEQYF. CDR3 sequence (DNA): TGCGCCAGCAGCCAAACACGAACAGGAAAGAGCTCCTACGAGCAGTACTTC. V and J are TRBV4-1 and TRBJ2-7; possibly TRBD1 for D (5 bases). This CDR3 is 17 amino acids long. The V end lost 2 bases, the J end lost 0 bases, and 17 bases lay between the germline ends. CDR1 and CDR2 (germline): MGHRA, YSYEKL.

This rearrangement joins TRBV5-1 to TRBJ2-2; the match to TRBD2 covers 10 bases. The germline CDR1 and CDR2 sequences are SGHRS and YFSETQ. This CDR3 comprises 19 residues. Trimming removed 0 bases from V and 8 bases from J; junction bases left unmatched: 16. The CDR3 sequence is CASSLAVAGGPYNEGELFF. The CDR3 region has the DNA TGCGCCAGCAGCTTGGCAGTAGCGGGAGGTCCCTACAATGAGGGGGAGCTGTTTTTT.

Concerning this clonotype itself: This sequence may be a read error, since a much larger clone differs from it by one base. The conserved closing phenylalanine or tryptophan is absent in this CDR3, likely reflecting a read error. The rearrangement links TRBV2 to TRBJ2-5; D unresolved. There are 15 residues in the CDR3. Trimming took 0 bases from V and 5 from J, leaving 13 bases between them. CDR1 is SNHLY and CDR2 is FYNNEI in the germline V gene. The CDR3 protein is CASSEAVRIGETQYL. Written as DNA, the CDR3 is TGTGCCAGCAGTGAAGCGGTCCGCATCGGGGAGACCCAGTACCTC.

Note on this clonotype: Likely a read error: the CDR3 ends without its conserved phenylalanine or tryptophan. Because the CDR3's place on the DNA is in doubt, the DNA is left out and the CDR3 is given as listed by TCRdb. This chain connects TRBV7-3 to TRBJ1-1; TRBD1 reflects the table's D call only, with no check against the DNA. Germline values: CDR1 SGHTA, CDR2 FQGTGA. The length of the CDR3 is 9 amino acids, counting both ends. Here the CDR3 reads CASSPRTSL.

In this sample, this clonotype turned up many times. V gene TRBV12-3 or TRBV12-4 combines with J gene TRBJ1-1; tentatively, D is TRBD1 (6 bases). V was clipped by 7 bases and J by 7 bases, with 16 bases between them. This CDR3 contains 13 residues. CDR3 sequence: CASIPQGFGEAFF. The CDR3 nucleotides are TGTGCCAGCATCCCACAGGGTTTCGGTGAAGCTTTCTTT.

This clonotype has a single count. A read error may produce the germline difference seen at one junction end. The V and J genes are TRBV2 and TRBJ1-1; D perhaps matches TRBD1 (6 bases). Per the germline V gene, CDR1 is SNHLY and CDR2 is FYNNEI. This CDR3 is built from 12 residues. The CDR3 loop reads CARGQTNAEAFF. The CDR3, as DNA: TGTGCCAGGGGACAAACGAACGCTGAAGCTTTCTTT.

The gene calls are TRBV6-5 and TRBJ2-6; 7 bases agree with TRBD1. Trimming at V came to 2 bases and at J to 0 bases, leaving 1 base not matched to a gene. The CDR3 length is 16 residues. The germline V gene has CDR1 MNHEY and CDR2 SVGAGI. CDR3 sequence (DNA): TGTGCCAGCAGTTACCGACAGGGCTCTGGGGCCAACGTCCTGACTTTC. This translates into CASSYRQGSGANVLTF.

This clonotype was picked up a small number of times. This chain uses TRBV13 with TRBJ1-1; D possibly corresponds to TRBD1 (5 bases). Trimming took off 1 base at V and 4 bases at J, with 13 bases between the two ends. Germline V gene data show CDR1 as PRHDT and CDR2 as FYEKMQ (reference sequence). The CDR3 spans 15 residues. DNA for the CDR3: TGTGCCAGCAGCTTAGACCCCCGAGGGGCCACTGAAGCTTTCTTT. Translation: CASSLDPRGATEAFF.

This clonotype occurred many times. V gene TRBV4-1 combines with J gene TRBJ1-3; D perhaps matches TRBD1 (5 bases). Trimming took 6 bases from V and 0 from J, leaving 9 bases between them. The CDR3 is made up of 14 amino acids. Germline assignment: CDR1 MGHRA and CDR2 YSYEKL. CDR3 in DNA: TGCGCCAGCAGTTACGGGACCTCTGGAAACACCATATATTTT. Translated, it gives CASSYGTSGNTIYF.

This clonotype was recorded many times. A junction boundary mismatches the germline segment, possibly from a read error. The rearrangement joins TRBV7-7 to TRBJ2-2, with D perhaps matching TRBD2 (6 bases). Germline V gene data show CDR1 as SSHAT and CDR2 as FNYEAQ (reference sequence). The CDR3 is 15 amino acids. The CDR3 protein is CASSLLRDGTEELFF. As DNA, the CDR3 is TGTGCTAGCAGCTTATTGCGGGATGGGACCGAGGAGCTGTTTTTT.

The chain has TRBV7-2 and TRBJ1-5; D gene unclear. The CDR3 runs to 15 residues. The germline CDR1 and CDR2 sequences are SGHTA and FQGNSA. Trimming shortened V by 1 base and J by 11 bases, and 18 bases separated the two germline ends. CDR3: CASSLELAEQETQHF. The CDR3 region has the DNA TGTGCCAGCAGCTTAGAACTAGCGGAACAAGAGACCCAGCATTTT.

The table lists this clonotype with many counts. The chain recombines TRBV7-2 with TRBJ2-1; D is undetermined. With 6 bases removed from V and 7 bases from J, the gap between germline ends came to 10 bases. Germline V CDR1 and CDR2: SGHTA, FQGNSA. CDR3 length: 12 residues. The CDR3 region has the DNA TGTGCCAGCAGGGAGTATGGAAATGAGCAGTTCTTC. It translates to CASREYGNEQFF.

This clonotype occurred many times. The rearrangement uses TRBV5-1 and TRBJ1-4; D perhaps matches TRBD1 (5 bases). The CDR3 contains 17 residues. Between the trimmed V and J ends, which lost 0 bases and 7 bases, there was a span of 19 bases. Germline V gives CDR1 SGHRS, CDR2 YFSETQ. The CDR3 reads CASSLATVRGGTEKLFF. CDR3 DNA: TGCGCCAGCAGCTTGGCGACAGTTAGAGGTGGAACTGAAAAACTGTTTTTT.

The table lists this clonotype with many counts. V and J are TRBV15 and TRBJ2-7; 8 bases map to TRBD2. Germline-derived CDR1 and CDR2 are LNHNV and YYDKDF (reference sequence). Trimming at V came to 3 bases and at J to 3 bases, leaving 7 bases not matched to a gene. The CDR3 sequence is 15 residues long. CDR3 residues: CATSRGSGGVYEQYF. The DNA of the CDR3 is TGTGCCACCAGCAGGGGAAGCGGGGGAGTCTACGAGCAGTACTTC.

This clonotype was seen only a few times. The chain links TRBV19 to TRBJ2-3; 7 bases match TRBD1. The V segment lost 10 bases and the J segment 4 bases; nucleotides outside the gene matches: 5. Germline V gives CDR1 LNHDA, CDR2 SQIVND (reference sequence). The CDR3 length is 12 residues. The CDR3 DNA is TGTGCCACAGCAGGGGGATCAGATACGCAGTATTTT. Its translation: CATAGGSDTQYF.

This clonotype was recorded at least ten times. This chain's CDR3 is CASSSEGMNTEAFF. CDR3 nucleotide sequence: TGCGCCAGCAGCTCCGAAGGTATGAACACTGAAGCTTTCTTT. V and J are TRBV5-1 and TRBJ1-1; D remains unclear. CDR3 length: 14 residues. Germline V gene sequence: CDR1 SGHRS, CDR2 YFSETQ. V lost 3 bases to trimming and J lost 0 bases, with 9 bases between them.